This T cell receptor (beta chain) was retrieved from a study of blood T cell repertoires in COVID-19. Background on the study: Acute-phase and convalescent COVID-19 samples originated in the United States, Italy and Spain. From T cells, B-cell-depleted T cells, or PBMCs came the material, which was cDNA or gDNA.

Original analysis: Quantification of nucleated cells was approximated via reference gene primer amplification. Clones were read by immunoSEQ multiplex PCR, and TCRdb kept only the in-frame ones, dropping some. V and J calls and clone size are as listed in that table; D and trimming were resolved from the DNA. The table has 110,000 or so clones, about 85% seen once. It was during active infection that Seattle patients were enrolled and then longitudinally followed. Source material: peripheral blood. This receptor was identified in a woman between 55 and 75 years old with COVID-19, enrolled during active disease.

The CDR3 DNA follows: TGTGCCATCAGTGAGTCCGGGGGAAGGAGAGAGACCCAGTACTTC. As protein: CAISESGGRRETQYF. The chain couples TRBV10-3 to TRBJ2-5, with D perhaps TRBD2 (6 bases). The CDR3 contains 15 residues. The germline V gene has CDR1 ENHRY and CDR2 SYGVKD. V gave up 0 bases and J gave up 4 bases, with 12 bases separating them.